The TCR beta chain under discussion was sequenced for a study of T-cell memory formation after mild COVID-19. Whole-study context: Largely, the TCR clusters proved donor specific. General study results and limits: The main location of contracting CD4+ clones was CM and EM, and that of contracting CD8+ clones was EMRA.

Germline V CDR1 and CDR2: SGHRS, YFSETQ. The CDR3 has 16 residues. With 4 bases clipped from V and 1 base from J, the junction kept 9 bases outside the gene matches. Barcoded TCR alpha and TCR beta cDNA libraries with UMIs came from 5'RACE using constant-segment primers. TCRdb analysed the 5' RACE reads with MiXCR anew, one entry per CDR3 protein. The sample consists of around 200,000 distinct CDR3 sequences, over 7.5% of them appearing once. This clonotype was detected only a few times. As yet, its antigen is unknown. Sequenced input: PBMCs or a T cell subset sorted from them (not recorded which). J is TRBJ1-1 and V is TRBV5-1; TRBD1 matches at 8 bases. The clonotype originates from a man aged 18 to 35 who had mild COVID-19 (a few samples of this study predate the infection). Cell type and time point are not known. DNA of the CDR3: TGCGCCAGCAGCCTAGGAAGACAGGGGACGAACACTGAAGCTTTCTTT. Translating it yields CASSLGRQGTNTEAFF.